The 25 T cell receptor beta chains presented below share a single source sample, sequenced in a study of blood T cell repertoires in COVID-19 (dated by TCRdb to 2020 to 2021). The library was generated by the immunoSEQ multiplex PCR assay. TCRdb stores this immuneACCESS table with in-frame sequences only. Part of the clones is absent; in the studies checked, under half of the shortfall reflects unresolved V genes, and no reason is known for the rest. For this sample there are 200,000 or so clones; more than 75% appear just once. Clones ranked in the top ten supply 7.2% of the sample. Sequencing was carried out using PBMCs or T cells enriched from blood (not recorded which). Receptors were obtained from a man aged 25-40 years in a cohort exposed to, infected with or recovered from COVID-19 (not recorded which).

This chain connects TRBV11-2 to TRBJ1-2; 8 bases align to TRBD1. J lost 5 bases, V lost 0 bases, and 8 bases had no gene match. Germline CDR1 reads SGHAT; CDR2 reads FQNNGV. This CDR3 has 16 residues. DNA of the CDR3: TGTGCCAGCAGCTTAGACCCAGGACAGGGTCGGTATGGCTACACCTTC. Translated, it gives CASSLDPGQGRYGYTF.

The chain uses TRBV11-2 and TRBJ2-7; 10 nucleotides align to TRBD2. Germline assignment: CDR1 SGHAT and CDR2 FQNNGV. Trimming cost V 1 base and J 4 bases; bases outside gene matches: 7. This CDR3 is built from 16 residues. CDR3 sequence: CASSLGASGSSYEQYF. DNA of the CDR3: TGTGCCAGCAGCTTAGGAGCTAGCGGGAGTTCGTACGAGCAGTACTTC. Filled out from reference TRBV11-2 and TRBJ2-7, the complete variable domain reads EAGVAQSPRYKIIEKRQSVAFWCNPISGHATLYWYQQILGQGPKLLIQFQNNGVVDDSQLPKDRFSAERLKGVDSTLKIQPAKLEDSAVYLCASSLGASGSSYEQYFGPGTRLTVT.

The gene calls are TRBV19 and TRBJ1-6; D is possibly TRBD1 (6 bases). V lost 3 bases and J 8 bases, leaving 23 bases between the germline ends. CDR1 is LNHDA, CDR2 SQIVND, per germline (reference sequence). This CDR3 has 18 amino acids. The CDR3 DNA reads TGTGCCAGTAGTATGAAGTCCCGTTTATGGACAGTTTATTCACCCCTCCACTTT. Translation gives CASSMKSRLWTVYSPLHF.

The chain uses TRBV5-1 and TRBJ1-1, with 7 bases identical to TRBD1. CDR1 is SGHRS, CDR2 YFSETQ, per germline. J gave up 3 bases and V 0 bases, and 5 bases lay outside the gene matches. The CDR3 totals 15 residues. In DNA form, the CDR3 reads TGCGCCAGCAGCTTGGAGGGCAGGGGGTACACTGAAGCTTTCTTT. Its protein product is CASSLEGRGYTEAFF.

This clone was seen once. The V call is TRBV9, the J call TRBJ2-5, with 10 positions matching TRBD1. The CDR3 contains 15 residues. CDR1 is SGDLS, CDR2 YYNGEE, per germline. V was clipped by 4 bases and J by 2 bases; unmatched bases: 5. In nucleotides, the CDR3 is TGTGCCAGCAGCCAGGACAGGGGGAGGCAAGAGACCCAGTACTTC. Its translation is CASSQDRGRQETQYF.

CDR3 coding DNA: TGCGCCAGCAGCCAAGAATCGTCCCAGCCCCAGCATTTT. This codes for CASSQESSQPQHF. V is TRBV4-3 and J is TRBJ1-5; no definite D call. The CDR3 spans 13 residues. The V and J ends lost 0 bases and 7 bases respectively, with 7 bases between them. Germline-derived CDR1 and CDR2 are LGHNA and YSLEER.

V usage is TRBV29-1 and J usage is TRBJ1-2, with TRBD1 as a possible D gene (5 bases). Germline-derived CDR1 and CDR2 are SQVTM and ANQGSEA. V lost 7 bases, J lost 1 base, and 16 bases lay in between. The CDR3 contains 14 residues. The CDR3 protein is CSAGGAGGNYGYTF. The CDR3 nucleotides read TGCAGCGCCGGAGGGGCAGGCGGTAACTATGGCTACACCTTC.

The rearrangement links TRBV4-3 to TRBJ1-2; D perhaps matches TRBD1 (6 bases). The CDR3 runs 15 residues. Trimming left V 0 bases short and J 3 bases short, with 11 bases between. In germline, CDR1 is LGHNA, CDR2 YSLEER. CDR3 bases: TGCGCCAGCAGCCAAGAAGCCAGGGGAGACTATGGCTACACCTTC. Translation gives CASSQEARGDYGYTF.

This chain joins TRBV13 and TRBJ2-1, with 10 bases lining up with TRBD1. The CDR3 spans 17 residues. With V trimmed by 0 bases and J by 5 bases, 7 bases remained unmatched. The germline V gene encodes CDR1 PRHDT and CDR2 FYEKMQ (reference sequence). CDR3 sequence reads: CASSLGRGQGVDNEQFF. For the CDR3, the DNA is TGTGCCAGCAGCTTAGGCCGTGGACAGGGGGTAGACAATGAGCAGTTCTTC.

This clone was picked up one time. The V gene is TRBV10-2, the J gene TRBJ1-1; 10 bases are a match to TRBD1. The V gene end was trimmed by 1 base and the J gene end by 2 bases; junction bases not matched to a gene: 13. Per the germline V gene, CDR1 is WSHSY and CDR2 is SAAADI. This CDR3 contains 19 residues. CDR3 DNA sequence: TGCGCCAGCAGTGAGTTTTTCAGTTGGGACAGGGGAAGTAACACTGAAGCTTTCTTT. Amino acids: CASSEFFSWDRGSNTEAFF.

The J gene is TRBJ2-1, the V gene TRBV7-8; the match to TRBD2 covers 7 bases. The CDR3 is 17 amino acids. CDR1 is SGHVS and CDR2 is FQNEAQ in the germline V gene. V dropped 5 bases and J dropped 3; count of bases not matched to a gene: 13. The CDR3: CASSGRSGTALYNEQFF. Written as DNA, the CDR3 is TGTGCCAGCAGCGGACGAAGCGGGACCGCCCTCTACAATGAGCAGTTCTTC. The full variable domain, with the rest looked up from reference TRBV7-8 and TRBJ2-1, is GAGVSQSPRYKVAKRGQDVALRCDPISGHVSLFWYQQALGQGPEFLTYFQNEAQLDKSGLPSDRFFAERPEGSVSTLKIQRTQQEDSAVYLCASSGRSGTALYNEQFFGPGTRLTVL.

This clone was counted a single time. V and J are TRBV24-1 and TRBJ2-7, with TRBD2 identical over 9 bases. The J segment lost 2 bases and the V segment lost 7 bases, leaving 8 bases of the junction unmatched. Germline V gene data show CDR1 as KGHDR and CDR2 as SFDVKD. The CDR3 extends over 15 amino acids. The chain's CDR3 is CATSPAGGATYEQYF. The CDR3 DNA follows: TGTGCCACCAGCCCCGCGGGGGGGGCAACCTACGAGCAGTACTTC.

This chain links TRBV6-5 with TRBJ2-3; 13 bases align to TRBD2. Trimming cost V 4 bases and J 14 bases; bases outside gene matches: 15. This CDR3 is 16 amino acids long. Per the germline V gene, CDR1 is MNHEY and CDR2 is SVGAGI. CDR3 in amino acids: CASSSGTSGKRAYLYF. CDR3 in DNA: TGTGCCAGCAGTTCCGGGACTAGCGGGAAGCGGGCGTATTTGTATTTT.

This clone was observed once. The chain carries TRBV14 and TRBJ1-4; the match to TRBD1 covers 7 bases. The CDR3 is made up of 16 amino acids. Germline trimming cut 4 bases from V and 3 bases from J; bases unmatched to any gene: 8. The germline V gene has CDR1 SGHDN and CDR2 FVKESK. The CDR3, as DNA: TGTGCCAGCAGCCTCCGAAGGGGGCTTGCTAATGAAAAACTGTTTTTT. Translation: CASSLRRGLANEKLFF.

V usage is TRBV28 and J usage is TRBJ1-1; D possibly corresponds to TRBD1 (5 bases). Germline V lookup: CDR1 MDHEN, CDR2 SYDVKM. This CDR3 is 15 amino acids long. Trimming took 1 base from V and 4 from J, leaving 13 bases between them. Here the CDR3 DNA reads TGTGCCAGCAGTTTATATCCGGGTAGGGGCACTGAAGCTTTCTTT. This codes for CASSLYPGRGTEAFF.

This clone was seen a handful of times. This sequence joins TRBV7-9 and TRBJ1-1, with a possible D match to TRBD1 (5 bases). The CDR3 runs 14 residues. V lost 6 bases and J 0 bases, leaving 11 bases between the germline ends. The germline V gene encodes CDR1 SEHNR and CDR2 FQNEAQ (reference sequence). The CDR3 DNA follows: TGTGCCAGCAGGGCCCAGGGATTGAACACTGAAGCTTTCTTT. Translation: CASRAQGLNTEAFF.

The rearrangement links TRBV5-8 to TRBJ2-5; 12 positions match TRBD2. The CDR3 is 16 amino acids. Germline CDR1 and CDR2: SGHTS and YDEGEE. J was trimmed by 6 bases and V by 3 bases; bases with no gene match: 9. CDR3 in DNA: TGTGCCAGCAGCTCCCGAGCTGGACTAGCGGGAAAGACCCAGTACTTC. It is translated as CASSSRAGLAGKTQYF.

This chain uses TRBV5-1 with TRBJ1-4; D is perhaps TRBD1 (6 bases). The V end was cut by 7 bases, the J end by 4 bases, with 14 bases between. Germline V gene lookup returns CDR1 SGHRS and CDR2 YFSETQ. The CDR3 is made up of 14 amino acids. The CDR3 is CASQGLGVNEKLFF. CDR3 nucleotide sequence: TGCGCCAGCCAGGGGCTAGGAGTTAATGAAAAACTGTTTTTT.

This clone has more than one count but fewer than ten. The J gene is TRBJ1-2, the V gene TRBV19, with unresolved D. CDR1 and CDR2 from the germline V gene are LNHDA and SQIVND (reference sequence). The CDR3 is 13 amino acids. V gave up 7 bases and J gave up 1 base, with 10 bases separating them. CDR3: CASTPSLNYGYTF. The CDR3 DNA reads TGTGCCAGTACCCCGAGTCTTAACTATGGCTACACCTTC.

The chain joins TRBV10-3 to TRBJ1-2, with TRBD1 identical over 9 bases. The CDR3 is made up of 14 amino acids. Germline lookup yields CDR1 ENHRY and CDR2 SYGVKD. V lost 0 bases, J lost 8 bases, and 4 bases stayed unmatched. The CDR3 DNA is TGTGCCATCAGTGAGTCACGGACAGGGGCCGGCTACACCTTC. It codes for CAISESRTGAGYTF.

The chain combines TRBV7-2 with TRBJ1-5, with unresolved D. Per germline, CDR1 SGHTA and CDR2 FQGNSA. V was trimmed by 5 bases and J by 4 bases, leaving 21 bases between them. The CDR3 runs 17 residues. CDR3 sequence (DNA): TGTGCCAGCAGCCGTCTTAAAGACATCTTCGAGAATCAGCCCCAGCATTTT. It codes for CASSRLKDIFENQPQHF.

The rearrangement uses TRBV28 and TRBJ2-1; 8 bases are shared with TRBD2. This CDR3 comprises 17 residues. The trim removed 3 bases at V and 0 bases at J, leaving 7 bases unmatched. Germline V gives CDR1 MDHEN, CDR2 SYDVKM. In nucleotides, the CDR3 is TGTGCCAGCAGTTTCCATGAGACTAGCGACTCCTACAATGAGCAGTTCTTC. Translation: CASSFHETSDSYNEQFF.

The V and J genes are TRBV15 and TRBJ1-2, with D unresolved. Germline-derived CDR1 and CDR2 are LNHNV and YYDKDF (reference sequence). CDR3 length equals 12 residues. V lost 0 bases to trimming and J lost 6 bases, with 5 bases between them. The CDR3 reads CATSRDIHGYTF. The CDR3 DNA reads TGTGCCACCAGCAGAGATATTCATGGCTACACCTTC.

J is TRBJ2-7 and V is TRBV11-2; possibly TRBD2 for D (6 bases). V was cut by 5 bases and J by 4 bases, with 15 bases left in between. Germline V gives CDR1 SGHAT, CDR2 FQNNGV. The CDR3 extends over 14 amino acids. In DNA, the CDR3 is TGTGCCAGCAGCCCTACAGGAGGGCAATACGAGCAGTACTTC. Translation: CASSPTGGQYEQYF.

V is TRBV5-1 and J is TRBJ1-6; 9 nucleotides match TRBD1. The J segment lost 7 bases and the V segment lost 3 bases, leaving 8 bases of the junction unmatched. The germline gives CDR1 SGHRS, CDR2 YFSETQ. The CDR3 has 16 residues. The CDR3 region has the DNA TGCGCCAGCAGCTGGACGGCCGGGACAGGGAATTCACCCCTCCACTTT. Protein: CASSWTAGTGNSPLHF.